This T cell receptor (beta chain) was sequenced during a study of TIL therapy for anti-PD-1-resistant metastatic lung cancer. Specified time point: pre-treatment sample, taken before nivolumab and TIL therapy. Per the germline V gene, CDR1 is MNHEY and CDR2 is SVGEGT. The CDR3 sequence is 14 residues long. V gave up 0 bases and J gave up 7 bases, with 11 bases separating them. Sequencing used immunoSEQ v3. Profiled with immunoSEQ multiplex PCR; TCRdb holds only in-frame clones, not every one. In the table there are tens of thousands of clones, 86% of which are singletons. The TCR comes from a person aged 25 to 79 with non-small cell lung cancer. The specimen was blood, collected at baseline. The V gene is TRBV6-2 or TRBV6-3, the J gene TRBJ2-3; tentative D call: TRBD1 (5 bases). For the CDR3, the DNA is TGTGCCAGCAGTTACTCGATCAGGGCCAATACGCAGTATTTT. It specifies CASSYSIRANTQYF.